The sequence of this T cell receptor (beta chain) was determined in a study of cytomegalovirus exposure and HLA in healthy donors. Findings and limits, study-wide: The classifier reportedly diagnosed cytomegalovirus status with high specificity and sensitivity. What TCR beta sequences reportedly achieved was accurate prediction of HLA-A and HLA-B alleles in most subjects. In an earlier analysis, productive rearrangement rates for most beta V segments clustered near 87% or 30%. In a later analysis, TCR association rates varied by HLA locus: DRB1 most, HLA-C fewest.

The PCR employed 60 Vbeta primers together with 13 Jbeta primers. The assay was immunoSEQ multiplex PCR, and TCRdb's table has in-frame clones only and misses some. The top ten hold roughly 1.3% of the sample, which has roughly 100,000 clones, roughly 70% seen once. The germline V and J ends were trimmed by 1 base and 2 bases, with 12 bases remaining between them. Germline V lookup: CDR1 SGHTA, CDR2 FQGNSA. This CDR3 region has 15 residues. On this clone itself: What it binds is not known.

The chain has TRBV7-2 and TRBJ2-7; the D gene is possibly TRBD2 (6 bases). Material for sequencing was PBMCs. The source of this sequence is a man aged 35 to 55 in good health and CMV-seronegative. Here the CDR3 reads CASSLDLGGTYEQYF. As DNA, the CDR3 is TGTGCCAGCAGCTTAGATCTCGGGGGAACCTACGAGCAGTACTTC.